This passage covers 21 T cell receptor beta chains from one sample sequenced in a study of blood T cell repertoires in COVID-19. Profiled with immunoSEQ multiplex PCR; TCRdb holds only in-frame clones, not every one. This table has under 200,000 clones, roughly 80% appearing once. Sequencing was done on a sample of peripheral blood. The receptors here all came from a human donor in a cohort sampled during active COVID-19.

The chain carries TRBV4-3 and TRBJ1-2; D is uncertain. This CDR3 has 14 amino acids. Trimming left V 3 bases short and J 5 bases short, with 13 bases between. Per germline, CDR1 LGHNA and CDR2 YSLEER. The CDR3, as DNA: TGCGCCAGCAGCCAGGATAAGGGAGGGTATGGCTACACCTTC. It yields the protein CASSQDKGGYGYTF.

The chain links TRBV27 to TRBJ1-4; 7 bases align to TRBD1. With V trimmed by 10 bases and J by 0 bases, 23 bases remained unmatched. The germline CDR1 and CDR2 sequences are MNHEY and SMNVEV (reference sequence). The CDR3 runs 20 residues. CDR3 region: CATPYPPDRDLFATNEKLFF. CDR3 sequence (DNA): TGTGCCACCCCCTATCCCCCAGACAGGGACCTATTTGCAACTAATGAAAAACTGTTTTTT. The variable domain in full, with the rest retrieved from reference TRBV27 and TRBJ1-4, is EAQVTQNPRYLITVTGKKLTVTCSQNMNHEYMSWYRQDPGLGLRQIYYSMNVEVTDKGDVPEGYKVSRKEKRNFPLILESPSPNQTSLYFCATPYPPDRDLFATNEKLFFGSGTQLSVL.

This clone turned up a few times. The chain has TRBV7-2 and TRBJ2-7; D is undetermined. The length of the CDR3 is 15 residues. Germline CDR1 reads SGHTA; CDR2 reads FQGNSA. The V end lost 5 bases, the J end lost 2 bases, and 16 bases lay between the germline ends. The CDR3 sequence is CASSQDLSPAYEQYF. CDR3 in DNA: TGTGCCAGCAGCCAGGATTTGAGCCCCGCCTACGAGCAGTACTTC. The full variable domain, with the rest looked up from reference TRBV7-2 and TRBJ2-7, is GAGVSQSPSNKVTEKGKDVELRCDPISGHTALYWYRQSLGQGLEFLIYFQGNSAPDKSGLPSDRFSAERTGGSVSTLTIQRTQQEDSAVYLCASSQDLSPAYEQYFGPGTRLTVT.

V is TRBV7-2 and J is TRBJ2-3; weak D call: TRBD1 (5 bases). Germline V gene sequence: CDR1 SGHTA, CDR2 FQGNSA. The CDR3 consists of 16 residues. V was pared by 0 bases and J by 2 bases, with 12 bases between. Written as DNA, the CDR3 is TGTGCCAGCAGCTTAGCGCTAGGGGCGGTCACAGATACGCAGTATTTT. Its protein product is CASSLALGAVTDTQYF.

The V gene is TRBV3-1 (or the pseudogene TRBV3-2), the J gene TRBJ1-2; D ambiguous. V was trimmed by 1 base and J by 1 base, leaving 7 bases between them. The V gene's germline CDR1 is LGHDT and CDR2 YNNKEL (reference sequence). The CDR3 runs to 14 residues. CDR3 nucleotide sequence: TGTGCCAGCAGCCAAGGCACCAGTAACTATGGCTACACCTTC. Encoded protein: CASSQGTSNYGYTF.

V and J are TRBV14 and TRBJ1-1; D possibly corresponds to TRBD1 (6 bases). Trimming took off 0 bases at V and 4 bases at J, with 9 bases between the two ends. This CDR3 is built from 14 residues. CDR1 and CDR2 (germline): SGHDN, FVKESK. The CDR3 sequence is CASSQDFRGTEAFF. CDR3 nucleotide sequence: TGTGCCAGCAGCCAAGATTTCAGGGGCACTGAAGCTTTCTTT.

The gene calls are TRBV27 and TRBJ2-7, with TRBD1 matching 7 bases. Germline trimming cut 2 bases from V and 2 bases from J; bases unmatched to any gene: 9. This CDR3 is built from 16 residues. Germline V gene lookup returns CDR1 MNHEY and CDR2 SMNVEV (reference sequence). DNA for the CDR3: TGTGCCAGCAGTTTAGAGACAGGGCGAGCAACCTACGAGCAGTACTTC. It is translated as CASSLETGRATYEQYF.

This chain connects TRBV4-3 to TRBJ2-3; TRBD1 might be the D (6 bases). With 0 bases removed from V and 2 bases from J, the gap between germline ends came to 12 bases. The CDR3 extends over 16 amino acids. Germline CDR1 and CDR2: LGHNA and YSLEER. CDR3 sequence reads: CASSQEGGRLTDTQYF. The CDR3, as DNA: TGCGCCAGCAGCCAAGAAGGGGGTCGGCTCACAGATACGCAGTATTTT.

The V gene is TRBV7-3, the J gene TRBJ1-2; no clear D. Trimming took off 0 bases at V and 6 bases at J, with 8 bases between the two ends. The CDR3 covers 13 residues. CDR1 is SGHTA and CDR2 is FQGTGA in the germline V gene. This CDR3 is CASSLTFRDGYTF. The CDR3 nucleotides are TGTGCCAGCAGCTTAACGTTTAGAGATGGCTACACCTTC. Based on the CDR3 plus reference TRBV7-3 and TRBJ1-2, the full variable domain is GAGVSQTPSNKVTEKGKYVELRCDPISGHTALYWYRQSLGQGPEFLIYFQGTGAADDSGLPNDRFFAVRPEGSVSTLKIQRTERGDSAVYLCASSLTFRDGYTFGSGTRLTVV.

Only a few counts were recorded for this clone. The chain couples TRBV6-5 to TRBJ2-3; 10 nucleotides agree with TRBD2. The CDR3 covers 16 residues. Trimming at V came to 4 bases and at J to 3 bases, leaving 7 bases not matched to a gene. Germline CDR1 is MNHEY and CDR2 is SVGAGI. The CDR3 sequence is CASSLSLAGITDTQYF. In nucleotides, the CDR3 is TGTGCCAGCAGTTTATCACTAGCGGGGATAACAGATACGCAGTATTTT.

This chain joins TRBV9 and TRBJ2-7, with a weak D call TRBD1 (6 bases). The V gene lost 1 base and the J gene lost 4 bases, with 12 bases spanning the gap. The germline gives CDR1 SGDLS, CDR2 YYNGEE. The CDR3 sequence is 14 residues long. Here the CDR3 reads CASSVSQGPYEQYF. In DNA form, the CDR3 reads TGTGCCAGCAGCGTATCACAGGGCCCTTACGAGCAGTACTTC.

The chain couples TRBV7-6 to TRBJ2-1, with 8 nucleotides matching TRBD2. The trim removed 2 bases at V and 10 bases at J, leaving 10 bases unmatched. Looked up from germline, CDR1 is SGHVS and CDR2 is FNYEAQ. This CDR3 is 15 amino acids long. The CDR3 DNA reads as TGTGCCAGCAGCTTAAATTCGGGAGGGCCGGGCGAGCAGTTCTTC. Protein sequence: CASSLNSGGPGEQFF.

The rearrangement links TRBV28 to TRBJ2-2, with 11 bases fitting TRBD2. Germline V lookup: CDR1 MDHEN, CDR2 SYDVKM. V lost 2 bases and J lost 3; bases outside the gene matches: 2. The CDR3 length is 16 residues. CDR3 loop: CASSLKLAGDTGELFF. The CDR3 coding sequence is TGTGCCAGCAGTTTAAAACTAGCGGGAGACACCGGGGAGCTGTTTTTT.

In its sample, this clone was seen once. The chain uses TRBV7-2 and TRBJ2-5; D perhaps matches TRBD1 (5 bases). The CDR3 length is 14 residues. Per the germline V gene, CDR1 is SGHTA and CDR2 is FQGNSA. V was pared by 2 bases and J by 7 bases, with 14 bases between. CDR3 region: CASSLNRPQGTQYF. CDR3 coding DNA: TGTGCCAGCAGCTTAAATCGGCCCCAGGGGACCCAGTACTTC.

The V and J genes are TRBV27 and TRBJ2-4; TRBD2 agrees at 8 bases. V lost 1 base and J lost 7; bases outside the gene matches: 6. This CDR3 is built from 15 residues. CDR1 is MNHEY and CDR2 is SMNVEV in the germline V gene (reference sequence). The CDR3 DNA follows: TGTGCCAGCAGTTTATTGAGGAGCGGGAGTAACATTCAGTACTTC. The encoded protein is CASSLLRSGSNIQYF.

DNA for the CDR3: TGTGCCAGCAGTTACGAACGGTGGCTGGGGAGGACTGAAGCTTTCTTT. It translates to CASSYERWLGRTEAFF. The chain uses TRBV6-5 and TRBJ1-1; no clear D. The germline CDR1 and CDR2 sequences are MNHEY and SVGAGI. The V end was cut by 2 bases, the J end by 5 bases, with 18 bases between. This CDR3 comprises 16 residues.

The chain recombines TRBV28 with TRBJ2-5, with D possibly matching TRBD1 (5 bases). V lost 5 bases to trimming and J lost 4 bases, with 23 bases between them. The CDR3 runs to 17 residues. Germline V gene lookup returns CDR1 MDHEN and CDR2 SYDVKM. In DNA, the CDR3 is TGTGCCAGCAGTCCGGGCCCCAGGGATACTAATGTAGAGACCCAGTACTTC. Residues: CASSPGPRDTNVETQYF.

The chain employs TRBV5-1 and TRBJ1-4, with D maybe TRBD1 (6 bases). This CDR3 has 17 residues. V was cut by 4 bases and J by 0 bases, with 16 bases left in between. From germline, CDR1 is SGHRS and CDR2 YFSETQ. This CDR3 reads CASSNPHRVPTNEKLFF. CDR3 in DNA: TGCGCCAGCAGCAACCCCCACAGGGTCCCAACTAATGAAAAACTGTTTTTT.

This clone has just a few counts. The rearrangement joins TRBV7-2 to TRBJ1-2; D possibly corresponds to TRBD1 (5 bases). Germline CDR1 and CDR2: SGHTA and FQGNSA. V lost 1 base and J lost 4, with 19 bases in between. The CDR3 covers 17 residues. CDR3 DNA sequence: TGTGCCAGCAGCTTAGAAGGTCCGACAGTCCCATCCTATGGCTACACCTTC. It is translated as CASSLEGPTVPSYGYTF.

The genes are TRBV3-1 (or the pseudogene TRBV3-2) and TRBJ1-2, with 10 bases lining up with TRBD1. V shed 0 bases and J 8 bases; nucleotides not matched to a gene: 15. In germline, CDR1 is LGHDT, CDR2 YNNKEL (reference sequence). The CDR3 has 18 amino acids. CDR3 DNA sequence: TGTGCCAGCAGCCAAGATCGCGTGACAGGGGGCGTTGGGATCGGCTACACCTTC. Protein: CASSQDRVTGGVGIGYTF.

This clone was detected a few times. V gene TRBV18 combines with J gene TRBJ1-1; 9 bases line up with TRBD1. The germline V gene encodes CDR1 KGHSH and CDR2 LQKENI. The trim removed 2 bases at V and 2 bases at J, leaving 3 bases unmatched. There are 15 residues in the CDR3. CDR3 in DNA: TGTGCCAGCTCACCAGGGACAGGGTATAACACTGAAGCTTTCTTT. Amino acids: CASSPGTGYNTEAFF.